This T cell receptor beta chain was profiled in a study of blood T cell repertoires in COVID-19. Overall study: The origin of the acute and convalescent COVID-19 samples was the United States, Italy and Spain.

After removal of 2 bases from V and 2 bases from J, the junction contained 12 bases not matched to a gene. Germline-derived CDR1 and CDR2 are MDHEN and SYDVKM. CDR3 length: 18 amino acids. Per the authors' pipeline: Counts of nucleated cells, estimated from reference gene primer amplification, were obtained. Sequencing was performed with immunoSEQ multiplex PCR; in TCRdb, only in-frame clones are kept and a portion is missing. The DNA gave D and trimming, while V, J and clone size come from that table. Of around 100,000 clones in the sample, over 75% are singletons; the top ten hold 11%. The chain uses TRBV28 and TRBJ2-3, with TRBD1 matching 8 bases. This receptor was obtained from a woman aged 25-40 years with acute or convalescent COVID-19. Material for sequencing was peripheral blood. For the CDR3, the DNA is TGTGCCAGCAGTTTAAATCTCAGGGGGCCCTCGGCCACAGATACGCAGTATTTT. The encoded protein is CASSLNLRGPSATDTQYF.